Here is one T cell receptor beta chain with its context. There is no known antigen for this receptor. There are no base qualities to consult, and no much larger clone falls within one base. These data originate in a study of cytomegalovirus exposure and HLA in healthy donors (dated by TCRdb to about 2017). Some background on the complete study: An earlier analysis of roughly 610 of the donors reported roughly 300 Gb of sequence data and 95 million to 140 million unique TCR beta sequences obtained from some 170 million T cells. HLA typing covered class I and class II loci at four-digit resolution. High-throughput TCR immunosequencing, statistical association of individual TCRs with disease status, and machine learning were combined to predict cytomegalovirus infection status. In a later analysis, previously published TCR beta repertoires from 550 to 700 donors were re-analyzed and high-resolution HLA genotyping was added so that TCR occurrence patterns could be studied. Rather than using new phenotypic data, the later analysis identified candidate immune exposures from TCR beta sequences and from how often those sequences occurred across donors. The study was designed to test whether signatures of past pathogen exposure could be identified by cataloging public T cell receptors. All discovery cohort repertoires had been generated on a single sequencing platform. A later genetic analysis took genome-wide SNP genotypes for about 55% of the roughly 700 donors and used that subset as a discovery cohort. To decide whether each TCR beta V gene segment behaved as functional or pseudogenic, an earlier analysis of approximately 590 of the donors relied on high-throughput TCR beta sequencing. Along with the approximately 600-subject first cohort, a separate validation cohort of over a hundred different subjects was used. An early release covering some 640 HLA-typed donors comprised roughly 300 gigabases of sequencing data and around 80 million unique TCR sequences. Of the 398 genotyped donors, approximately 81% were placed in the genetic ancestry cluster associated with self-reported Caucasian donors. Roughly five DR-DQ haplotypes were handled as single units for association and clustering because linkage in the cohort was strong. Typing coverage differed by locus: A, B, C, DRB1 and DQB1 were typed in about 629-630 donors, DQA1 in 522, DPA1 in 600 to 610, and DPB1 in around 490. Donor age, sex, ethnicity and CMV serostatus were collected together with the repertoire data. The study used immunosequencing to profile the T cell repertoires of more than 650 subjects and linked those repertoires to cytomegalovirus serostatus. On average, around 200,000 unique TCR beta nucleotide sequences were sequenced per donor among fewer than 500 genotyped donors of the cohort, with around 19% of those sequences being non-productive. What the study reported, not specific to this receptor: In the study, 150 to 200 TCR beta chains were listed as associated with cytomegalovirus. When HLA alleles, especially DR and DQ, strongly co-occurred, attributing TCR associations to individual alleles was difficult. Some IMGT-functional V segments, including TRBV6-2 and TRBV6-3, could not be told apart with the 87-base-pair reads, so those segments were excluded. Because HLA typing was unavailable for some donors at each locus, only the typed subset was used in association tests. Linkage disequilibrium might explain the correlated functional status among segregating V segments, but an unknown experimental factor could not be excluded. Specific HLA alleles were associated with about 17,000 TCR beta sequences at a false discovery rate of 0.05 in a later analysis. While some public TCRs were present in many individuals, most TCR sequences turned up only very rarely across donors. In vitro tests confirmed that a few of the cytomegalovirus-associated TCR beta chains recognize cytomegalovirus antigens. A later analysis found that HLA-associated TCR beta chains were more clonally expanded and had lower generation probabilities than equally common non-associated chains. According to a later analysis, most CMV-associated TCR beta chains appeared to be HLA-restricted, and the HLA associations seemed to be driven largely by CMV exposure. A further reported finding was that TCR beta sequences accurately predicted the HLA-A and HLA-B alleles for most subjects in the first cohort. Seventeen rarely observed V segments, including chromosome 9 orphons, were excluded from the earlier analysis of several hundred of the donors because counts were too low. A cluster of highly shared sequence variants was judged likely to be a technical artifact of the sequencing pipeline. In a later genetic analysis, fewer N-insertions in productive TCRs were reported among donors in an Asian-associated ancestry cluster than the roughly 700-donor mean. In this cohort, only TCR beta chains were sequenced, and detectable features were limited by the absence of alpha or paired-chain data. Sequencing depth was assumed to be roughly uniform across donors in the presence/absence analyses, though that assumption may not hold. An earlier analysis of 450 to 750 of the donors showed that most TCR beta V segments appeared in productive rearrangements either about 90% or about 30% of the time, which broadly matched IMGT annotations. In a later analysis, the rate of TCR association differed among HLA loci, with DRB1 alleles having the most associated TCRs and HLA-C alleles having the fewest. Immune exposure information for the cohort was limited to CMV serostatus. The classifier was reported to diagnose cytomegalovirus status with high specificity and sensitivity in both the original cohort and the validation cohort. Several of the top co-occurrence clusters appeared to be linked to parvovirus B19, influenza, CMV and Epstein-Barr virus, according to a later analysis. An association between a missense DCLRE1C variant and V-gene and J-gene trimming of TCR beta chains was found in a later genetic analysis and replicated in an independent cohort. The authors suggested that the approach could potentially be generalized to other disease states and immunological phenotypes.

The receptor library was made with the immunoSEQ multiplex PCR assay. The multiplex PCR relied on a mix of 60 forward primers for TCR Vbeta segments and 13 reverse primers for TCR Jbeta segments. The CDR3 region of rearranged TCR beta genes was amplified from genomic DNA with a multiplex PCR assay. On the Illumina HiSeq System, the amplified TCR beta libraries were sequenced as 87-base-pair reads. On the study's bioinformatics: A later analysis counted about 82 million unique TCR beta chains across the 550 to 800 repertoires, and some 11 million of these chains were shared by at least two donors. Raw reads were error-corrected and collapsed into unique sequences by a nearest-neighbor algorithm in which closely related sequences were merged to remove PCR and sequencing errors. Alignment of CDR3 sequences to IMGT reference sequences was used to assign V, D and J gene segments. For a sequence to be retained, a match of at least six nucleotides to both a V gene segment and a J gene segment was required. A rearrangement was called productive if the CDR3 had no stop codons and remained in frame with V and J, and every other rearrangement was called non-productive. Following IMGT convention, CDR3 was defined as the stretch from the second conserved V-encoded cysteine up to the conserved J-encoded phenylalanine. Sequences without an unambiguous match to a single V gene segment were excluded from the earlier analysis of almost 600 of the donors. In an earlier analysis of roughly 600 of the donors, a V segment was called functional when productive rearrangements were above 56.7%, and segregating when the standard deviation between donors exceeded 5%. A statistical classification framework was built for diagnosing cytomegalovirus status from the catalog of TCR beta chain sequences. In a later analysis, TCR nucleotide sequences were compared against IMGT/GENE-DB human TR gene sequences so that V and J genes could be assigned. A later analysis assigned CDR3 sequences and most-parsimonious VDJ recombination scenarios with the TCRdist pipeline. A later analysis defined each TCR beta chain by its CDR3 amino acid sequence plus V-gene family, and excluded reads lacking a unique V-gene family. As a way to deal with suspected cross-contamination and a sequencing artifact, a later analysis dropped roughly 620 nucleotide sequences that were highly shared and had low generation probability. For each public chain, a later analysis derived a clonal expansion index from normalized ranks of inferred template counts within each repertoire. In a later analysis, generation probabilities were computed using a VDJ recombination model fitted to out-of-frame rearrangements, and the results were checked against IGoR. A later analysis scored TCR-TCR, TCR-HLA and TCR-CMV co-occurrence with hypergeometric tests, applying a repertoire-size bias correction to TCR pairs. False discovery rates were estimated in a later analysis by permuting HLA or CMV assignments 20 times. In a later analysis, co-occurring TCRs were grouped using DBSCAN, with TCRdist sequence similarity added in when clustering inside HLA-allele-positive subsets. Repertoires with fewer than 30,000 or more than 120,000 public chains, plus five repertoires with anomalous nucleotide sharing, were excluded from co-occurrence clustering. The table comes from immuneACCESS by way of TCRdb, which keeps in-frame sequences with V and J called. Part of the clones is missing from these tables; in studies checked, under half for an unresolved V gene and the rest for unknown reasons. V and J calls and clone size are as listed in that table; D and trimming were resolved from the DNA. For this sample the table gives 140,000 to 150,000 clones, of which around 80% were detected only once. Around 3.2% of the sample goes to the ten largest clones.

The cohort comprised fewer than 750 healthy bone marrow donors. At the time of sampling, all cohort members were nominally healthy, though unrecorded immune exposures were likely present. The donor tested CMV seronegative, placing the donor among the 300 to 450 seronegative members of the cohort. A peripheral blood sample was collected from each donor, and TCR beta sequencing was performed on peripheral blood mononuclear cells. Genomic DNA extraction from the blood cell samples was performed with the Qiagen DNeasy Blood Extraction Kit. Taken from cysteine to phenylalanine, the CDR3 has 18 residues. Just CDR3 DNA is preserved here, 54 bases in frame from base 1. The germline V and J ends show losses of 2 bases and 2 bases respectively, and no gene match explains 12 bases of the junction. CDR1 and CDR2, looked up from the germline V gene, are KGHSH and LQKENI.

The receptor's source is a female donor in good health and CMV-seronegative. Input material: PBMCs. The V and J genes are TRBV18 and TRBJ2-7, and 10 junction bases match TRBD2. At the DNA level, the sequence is TGTGCCAGCTCACCAATTTCCGGGACTAGCGTAACGCCCTACGAGCAGTACTTC. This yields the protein CASSPISGTSVTPYEQYF.